Below, 20 T cell receptor beta chains from the same sample are listed, as sequenced in a study of a mutant IDH1 vaccine in newly diagnosed glioma. Clones were sequenced by immunoSEQ multiplex PCR, and TCRdb holds only the in-frame ones, with some missing. Counted here are roughly 68,000 clones, roughly 74% occurring once; the ten biggest clones make up 4.5% to 5%. Their antigens are not known. The sample's time point: week 35, safety follow-up. Vaccination comprised doses that each held 300 ug of mutant IDH1 20-mer peptide, plus topical imiquimod. The sequencing used PBMCs, collected from a glioma patient whose treatment included an IDH1 peptide vaccine. Receptors were obtained from a man in his fifties or sixties with glioma.

This clone was picked up a small number of times. This chain links TRBV27 with TRBJ2-5; 8 nucleotides match TRBD2. This CDR3 has 13 residues. Trimming removed 2 bases from V and 10 bases from J; junction bases left unmatched: 6. Germline CDR1 MNHEY, CDR2 SMNVEV (reference sequence). The CDR3 bases are TGTGCCAGCAGTTTAGGACCCGGGGGGGACCAGTACTTC. This codes for CASSLGPGGDQYF.

This chain connects TRBV19 to TRBJ1-5, with 8 bases matching TRBD1. In germline, CDR1 is LNHDA, CDR2 SQIVND (reference sequence). J lost 5 bases, V lost 4 bases, and 10 bases had no gene match. The length of the CDR3 is 16 residues. The CDR3 coding sequence is TGTGCCAGTAGTACGGGCCCACCGACAGGGGATCAGCCCCAGCATTTT. Amino acids: CASSTGPPTGDQPQHF.

The chain uses TRBV6-1 and TRBJ2-5; D uncertain. The V gene's germline CDR1 is MNHNS and CDR2 SASEGT. The germline V and J ends were trimmed by 6 bases and 2 bases, with 4 bases remaining between them. This CDR3 is built from 11 residues. The CDR3 nucleotides read TGTGCCAGCAGGCTTCAAGAGACCCAGTACTTC. This sequence encodes CASRLQETQYF.

The V and J genes are TRBV5-1 and TRBJ2-7; D is unclear. This CDR3 is built from 13 residues. Germline V gene lookup returns CDR1 SGHRS and CDR2 YFSETQ. The V end was cut by 0 bases, the J end by 5 bases, with 9 bases between. CDR3 amino acids: CASSLGVRDEQYF. The CDR3, as DNA: TGCGCCAGCAGCTTGGGGGTTCGTGACGAGCAGTACTTC.

This chain links TRBV27 with TRBJ2-7; 7 nucleotides line up with TRBD1. Germline trimming cut 6 bases from V and 2 bases from J; bases unmatched to any gene: 4. CDR1 MNHEY and CDR2 SMNVEV come from the germline V gene (reference sequence). This CDR3 is 13 amino acids long. DNA of the CDR3: TGTGCCAGCAGCCGGGACAGAGCCTACGAGCAGTACTTC. It specifies CASSRDRAYEQYF.

The CDR3 bases are TGCGCCAGCATACCAGAGAACACCGGGGAGCTGTTTTTT. As protein: CASIPENTGELFF. This chain uses TRBV10-2 with TRBJ2-2; D not certain. Germline assignment: CDR1 WSHSY and CDR2 SAAADI. CDR3 size: 13 residues. V lost 7 bases to trimming and J lost 1 base, with 7 bases between them.

This clone is deemed medium-sized. The V call is TRBV6-4, the J call TRBJ1-2; 8 positions match TRBD1. Germline V gives CDR1 MRHNA, CDR2 SNTAGT. The CDR3 sequence is 17 residues long. V was clipped by 5 bases and J by 0 bases; unmatched bases: 11. In DNA form, the CDR3 reads TGTGCCAGCAGTCCAGGTCGCGGACAGGGAGCTAACTATGGCTACACCTTC. This sequence encodes CASSPGRGQGANYGYTF.

The CDR3: CASNLDREDQPQHF. For the CDR3, the DNA is TGTGCCAGCAATTTGGACAGGGAAGATCAGCCCCAGCATTTT. The chain has TRBV28 and TRBJ1-5, with 8 bases aligning to TRBD1. This CDR3 has 14 residues. From germline, CDR1 is MDHEN and CDR2 SYDVKM. The V segment lost 7 bases and the J segment 5 bases; nucleotides outside the gene matches: 7.

This clone turned up a few times. The chain carries TRBV28 and TRBJ2-5, with D unresolved. CDR1 is MDHEN and CDR2 is SYDVKM in the germline V gene. The CDR3 extends over 14 amino acids. The germline V and J ends were trimmed by 3 bases and 2 bases, with 10 bases remaining between them. CDR3 coding DNA: TGTGCCAGCAGTTTGGGGTGGGGACAAGAGACCCAGTACTTC. This encodes CASSLGWGQETQYF.

The rearrangement links TRBV6-5 to TRBJ2-2; D is perhaps TRBD1 (5 bases). CDR1 is MNHEY, CDR2 SVGAGI, per germline. Trimming cost V 2 bases and J 1 base, with 8 bases left between them. The CDR3 consists of 15 residues. This CDR3 is CASSYADRNTGELFF. CDR3 coding DNA: TGTGCCAGCAGTTACGCTGACAGGAACACCGGGGAGCTGTTTTTT.

The gene calls are TRBV5-4 and TRBJ2-1; 7 nucleotides agree with TRBD1. The CDR3 runs 16 residues. CDR1 and CDR2 from the germline V gene are SGHNT and YYREEE (reference sequence). V shed 4 bases and J 0 bases; nucleotides not matched to a gene: 7. The CDR3 DNA sequence: TGTGCCAGCAGCCGGGGACAGCCAAGCTCCTACAATGAGCAGTTCTTC. Protein: CASSRGQPSSYNEQFF.

The chain recombines TRBV11-3 with TRBJ2-7, with 12 nucleotides matching TRBD1. The CDR3 is 14 amino acids. Per germline, CDR1 SGHNT and CDR2 YENEEA. V gave up 5 bases and J gave up 6 bases; unmatched junction bases: 5. CDR3 region: CASSPGQGAVEQYF. The CDR3 coding sequence is TGTGCCAGCAGCCCGGGACAGGGGGCGGTCGAGCAGTACTTC.

The chain uses TRBV10-3 and TRBJ1-1; 7 bases line up with TRBD1. Germline V gene sequence: CDR1 ENHRY, CDR2 SYGVKD. The V and J ends lost 2 bases and 4 bases, in that order; junction bases with no gene match: 7. The CDR3 is made up of 15 amino acids. The CDR3 here is CAISETGQGGTEAFF. The CDR3, as DNA: TGTGCCATCAGTGAGACGGGTCAGGGGGGCACTGAAGCTTTCTTT.

The J gene is TRBJ1-2, the V gene TRBV6-1; the D gene is possibly TRBD1 (5 bases). Looked up from germline, CDR1 is MNHNS and CDR2 is SASEGT. V lost 6 bases and J lost 3, with 14 bases in between. CDR3 length: 14 amino acids. In DNA form, the CDR3 reads TGTGCCAGCAGGGGGACCGGCAGCGACTATGGCTACACCTTC. Translating it yields CASRGTGSDYGYTF.

V usage is TRBV5-6 and J usage is TRBJ1-5; D is undetermined. Deletions cut 3 bases from V and 1 base from J, with 5 bases between. From germline, CDR1 is SGHDT and CDR2 YYEEEE. The CDR3 totals 13 residues. CDR3 nucleotide sequence: TGTGCCAGCAGCTGGCAGAGCAATCAGCCCCAGCATTTT. Its protein product is CASSWQSNQPQHF.

The V gene is TRBV11-2, the J gene TRBJ1-2; no reliable D call. CDR1 is SGHAT and CDR2 is FQNNGV in the germline V gene. The V end was cut by 0 bases, the J end by 3 bases, with 11 bases between. The length of the CDR3 is 15 residues. This CDR3 reads CASSLDAGSHYGYTF. The DNA of the CDR3 is TGTGCCAGCAGCTTAGATGCAGGTTCTCACTATGGCTACACCTTC.

This clone was recorded a few times. The chain has TRBV28 and TRBJ1-2; D gene ambiguous. CDR1 and CDR2 (germline): MDHEN, SYDVKM. The CDR3 runs to 12 residues. V lost 6 bases and J 0 bases, leaving 5 bases between the germline ends. Written as DNA, the CDR3 is TGTGCCAGCAGAAGGGCTAACTATGGCTACACCTTC. Its protein is CASRRANYGYTF.

The DNA for the CDR3 is TGTGCCAGCAGCCCTCCAGGGGACAATGAGCAGTTCTTC. Translation: CASSPPGDNEQFF. This chain links TRBV5-8 with TRBJ2-1, with TRBD1 as a possible D gene (6 bases). The V gene lost 4 bases and the J gene lost 5 bases, with 10 bases spanning the gap. CDR1 is SGHTS and CDR2 is YDEGEE in the germline V gene. The CDR3 is made up of 13 amino acids.

The gene calls are TRBV6-5 and TRBJ2-2; D remains ambiguous. Germline V gene sequence: CDR1 MNHEY, CDR2 SVGAGI. This CDR3 region has 15 residues. V gave up 1 base and J gave up 0 bases, with 6 bases separating them. DNA of the CDR3: TGTGCCAGCAGTTACTTGGGATCGAACACCGGGGAGCTGTTTTTT. As protein: CASSYLGSNTGELFF.

The J gene is TRBJ2-2, the V gene TRBV18; 8 bases fit TRBD1. In germline, CDR1 is KGHSH, CDR2 LQKENI. The CDR3 is 16 residues long. V lost 3 bases to trimming and J lost 0 bases; unmatched junction nucleotides: 3. CDR3: CASSPRTGPNTGELFF. CDR3 nucleotide sequence: TGTGCCAGCTCACCCCGGACAGGGCCGAACACCGGGGAGCTGTTTTTT.